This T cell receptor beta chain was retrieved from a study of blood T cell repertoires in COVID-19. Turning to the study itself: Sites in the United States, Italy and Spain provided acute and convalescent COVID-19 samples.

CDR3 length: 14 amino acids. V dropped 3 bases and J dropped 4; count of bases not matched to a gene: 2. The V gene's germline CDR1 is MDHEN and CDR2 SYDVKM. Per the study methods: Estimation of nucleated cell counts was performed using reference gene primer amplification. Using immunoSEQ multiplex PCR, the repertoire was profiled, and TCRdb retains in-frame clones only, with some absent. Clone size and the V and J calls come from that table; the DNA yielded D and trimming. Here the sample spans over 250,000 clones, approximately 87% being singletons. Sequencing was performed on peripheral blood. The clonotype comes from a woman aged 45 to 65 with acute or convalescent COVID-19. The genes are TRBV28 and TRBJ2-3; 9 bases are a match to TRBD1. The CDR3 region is CASSFWTGADTQYF. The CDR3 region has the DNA TGTGCCAGCAGTTTTTGGACAGGGGCAGATACGCAGTATTTT.